Described below is a single T cell receptor beta chain sequence and its context. Its target is unknown. In patients chosen for sequencing, flow cytometry had shown CD8+CD57+ cell expansion. Every one of the patients had aplastic anemia (severe, acquired). None of the patients had been given any therapy when their blood was sampled. CDR3 and TCR beta VDJ profiling relied on genomic DNA as the template. TCRdb reanalysed the reads using MiXCR and keeps one entry per CDR3 protein. The sample has around 290,000 distinct CDR3 sequences, approximately 57% seen once. The sample comes from a study of CD8+CD57+ T cells in acquired aplastic anemia. Whole-study context: DNA per sorted CD4+ or CD8+ sample ranged roughly 0.19 to 30 ug, averaging approximately 3.1 ug. General study points: Common to patients and controls were twenty-nine CD8+ CDR3 sequences.

V lost 3 bases and J lost 12, with 14 bases in between. The CDR3 totals 12 residues. Germline V gene data show CDR1 as SNHLY and CDR2 as FYNNEI. The clonotype comes from a human donor with aplastic anemia. The source material was sorted CD4+, CD8+, or CD8+CD57+ T cells (not recorded which) from PBMCs. V and J are TRBV2 and TRBJ1-1; no firm D call. The CDR3 protein is CASSDQRLSPFF. The CDR3 DNA reads as TGTGCCAGCAGTGACCAGAGATTAAGTCCTTTCTTT.